This passage covers 30 T cell receptor beta chains from one sample sequenced in a study of healthy donors' naive CD4 and CD8 T cells. A linear amplification protocol produced the TCR libraries from approximately 460 ng of total RNA. A single record per CDR3 protein comes from TCRdb applying MiXCR to the reads. This table holds around 200,000 distinct CDR3 sequences, around three quarters found once. Input material: naive CD4+ and CD8+ T cells sorted from blood, pooled from several donors. The receptors here all came from a pool of human donors in good health; the sample pools cells from several healthy donors.

The CDR3 nucleotides read TGTGCCAGTAGTTCGGAAGGGCCAAGGGTCACAGATACGCAGTATTTT. It translates to CASSSEGPRVTDTQYF. This chain connects TRBV19 to TRBJ2-3; D gene uncertain. This CDR3 contains 16 residues. With 5 bases removed from V and 2 bases from J, the gap between germline ends came to 17 bases. In germline, CDR1 is LNHDA, CDR2 SQIVND (reference sequence).

The V call is TRBV29-1, the J call TRBJ2-7; D is possibly TRBD1 (6 bases). The CDR3 extends over 12 amino acids. Per the germline V gene, CDR1 is SQVTM and CDR2 is ANQGSEA. V was pared by 8 bases and J by 3 bases, with 14 bases between. For the CDR3, the DNA is TGCAGCACCAGGGGATGGGGCTACGAGCAGTACTTC. Its protein is CSTRGWGYEQYF.

The J gene is TRBJ1-6, the V gene TRBV20-1, with a tentative D call TRBD1 (5 bases). The CDR3 contains 13 residues. V was shortened by 3 bases and J by 7 bases, with 10 bases between the two germline ends. Per the germline V gene, CDR1 is DFQATT and CDR2 is SNEGSKA (reference sequence). Here the CDR3 reads CSARGQRNSPLHF. Written as DNA, the CDR3 is TGCAGTGCTAGGGGGCAGAGGAATTCACCCCTCCACTTT.

The chain uses TRBV29-1 and TRBJ2-1; D assignment may be TRBD1 or TRBD2 (5 bases each). The germline V and J ends were trimmed by 8 bases and 6 bases, with 17 bases remaining between them. CDR1 is SQVTM, CDR2 ANQGSEA, per germline. The length of the CDR3 is 13 residues. As DNA, the CDR3 is TGCAGCTCTCAAACGGGGCCGGGCAATGAGCAGTTCTTC. It specifies CSSQTGPGNEQFF.

The chain links TRBV11-1 to TRBJ1-1; D not resolved. The CDR3 loop spans 14 amino acids. V gave up 1 base and J gave up 7 bases, with 13 bases separating them. The V gene's germline CDR1 is SGHAT and CDR2 FQDESV (reference sequence). The CDR3 loop reads CASSLVGGPLEAFF. The CDR3 DNA reads TGTGCCAGCAGCTTAGTGGGAGGACCCCTTGAAGCTTTCTTT.

This clonotype was detected once. This chain connects TRBV15 to TRBJ2-1, with 8 bases matching TRBD1. Looked up from germline, CDR1 is LNHNV and CDR2 is YYDKDF (reference sequence). J gave up 0 bases and V 0 bases, and 4 bases lay outside the gene matches. The CDR3 totals 17 residues. CDR3: CATSRDPGQVSYNEQFF. CDR3 coding DNA: TGTGCCACCAGCAGAGACCCGGGACAGGTCTCCTACAATGAGCAGTTCTTC.

V usage is TRBV27 and J usage is TRBJ2-5; D may be TRBD2 (5 bases). Between the trimmed V and J ends, which lost 3 bases and 0 bases, there was a span of 14 bases. CDR1 is MNHEY and CDR2 is SMNVEV in the germline V gene (reference sequence). The CDR3 is 16 amino acids. The CDR3: CASSFPRLADQETQYF. The DNA of the CDR3 is TGTGCCAGCAGTTTCCCTCGGCTAGCAGACCAAGAGACCCAGTACTTC.

This clonotype has more than one count but fewer than ten. This chain uses TRBV30 with TRBJ1-1; D might be TRBD1 (5 bases). The V end was cut by 3 bases, the J end by 0 bases, with 29 bases between. The V gene's germline CDR1 is GTSNPN and CDR2 SVGIG (reference sequence). The length of the CDR3 is 20 residues. For the CDR3, the DNA is TGTGCCTGGAGCCGAGCTCTGTTTCCGCAGGGTGGAAATATGAACACTGAAGCTTTCTTT. Its protein product is CAWSRALFPQGGNMNTEAFF. Complete variable domain (other parts from reference TRBV30 and TRBJ1-1): SQTIHQWPATLVQPVGSPLSLECTVEGTSNPNLYWYRQAAGRGLQLLFYSVGIGQISSEVPQNLSASRPQDRQFILSSKKLLLSDSGFYLCAWSRALFPQGGNMNTEAFFGQGTRLTVV.

V gene TRBV7-8 combines with J gene TRBJ2-2; D unresolved. Germline-derived CDR1 and CDR2 are SGHVS and FQNEAQ. Trimming took off 5 bases at V and 0 bases at J, with 13 bases between the two ends. This CDR3 contains 16 residues. The CDR3 nucleotides are TGTGCCAGCAGCCCTCAGAGTTACACGAACACCGGGGAGCTGTTTTTT. As protein: CASSPQSYTNTGELFF. The complete variable domain, with remaining parts taken from reference TRBV7-8 and TRBJ2-2, reads GAGVSQSPRYKVAKRGQDVALRCDPISGHVSLFWYQQALGQGPEFLTYFQNEAQLDKSGLPSDRFFAERPEGSVSTLKIQRTQQEDSAVYLCASSPQSYTNTGELFFGEGSRLTVL.

The chain links TRBV29-1 to TRBJ1-2; no firm D call. Per germline, CDR1 SQVTM and CDR2 ANQGSEA. The V end was cut by 3 bases, the J end by 4 bases, with 6 bases between. This CDR3 comprises 11 residues. The CDR3 loop is CSVEVGYGYTF. The CDR3 DNA follows: TGCAGCGTTGAGGTGGGCTATGGCTACACCTTC.

There are a few counts of this clonotype. The rearrangement joins TRBV29-1 to TRBJ2-5, with D maybe TRBD2 (6 bases). Germline CDR1 is SQVTM and CDR2 is ANQGSEA. Between the trimmed V and J ends, which lost 7 bases and 4 bases, there was a span of 16 bases. The CDR3 contains 13 residues. CDR3 nucleotides: TGCAGCGGGGGACTCAAGGGCCGAGAGACCCAGTACTTC. Translated: CSGGLKGRETQYF.

The chain is built from TRBV11-2 and TRBJ1-6; 8 bases align to TRBD1. Germline-derived CDR1 and CDR2 are SGHAT and FQNNGV. The junction had 4 bases not matched to a gene; V was cut back by 1 base and J by 8 bases. The length of the CDR3 is 15 residues. The CDR3 protein is CASSLVGTGHSPLHF. CDR3 DNA sequence: TGTGCCAGCAGCTTAGTTGGGACAGGACATTCACCCCTCCACTTT.

The genes are TRBV24-1 and TRBJ2-7, with D possibly matching TRBD2 (5 bases). Germline assignment: CDR1 KGHDR and CDR2 SFDVKD. CDR3 size: 15 residues. V was pared by 2 bases and J by 3 bases, with 13 bases between. The CDR3 DNA is TGTGCCACCAGTGATTACGGAACCGCGGGCTACGAGCAGTACTTC. Encoded protein: CATSDYGTAGYEQYF.

The chain uses TRBV6-2 or TRBV6-3 and TRBJ2-1; the match to TRBD1 covers 7 bases. This CDR3 region has 15 residues. CDR1 is MNHEY and CDR2 is SVGEGT in the germline V gene. V lost 5 bases, J lost 3 bases, and 7 bases stayed unmatched. The chain's CDR3 is CASSVPRTGYNEQFF. The CDR3 DNA sequence: TGTGCCAGCAGTGTACCCCGGACAGGCTACAATGAGCAGTTCTTC.

This clonotype has a handful of counts. The chain joins TRBV29-1 to TRBJ1-2; maybe TRBD1 (5 bases). The CDR3 sequence is 14 residues long. Between the trimmed V and J ends, which lost 6 bases and 4 bases, there was a span of 18 bases. Germline values: CDR1 SQVTM, CDR2 ANQGSEA. CDR3 region: CSVPRAGKGYGYTF. The CDR3 region has the DNA TGCAGCGTCCCGAGGGCAGGGAAGGGCTATGGCTACACCTTC.

In DNA form, the CDR3 reads TGTGCCACCCGGGACATCTCCTACGAGCAGTACTTC. Translation gives CATRDISYEQYF. The rearrangement links TRBV12-3 or TRBV12-4 to TRBJ2-7, with D possibly being TRBD1 (6 bases). The CDR3 is 12 amino acids. Trimming shortened V by 10 bases and J by 0 bases, and 10 bases separated the two germline ends.

The table lists this clonotype with a count of one. The CDR3, as DNA: TGTGCCAGCAGCTTGGGGTCGGCAGGGCCAAATCAGCCCCAGCATTTT. It specifies CASSLGSAGPNQPQHF. This chain uses TRBV7-8 with TRBJ1-5; possibly TRBD1 for D (5 bases). V was shortened by 3 bases and J by 4 bases, with 16 bases between the two germline ends. Per the germline V gene, CDR1 is SGHVS and CDR2 is FQNEAQ. This CDR3 spans 16 amino acids.

This chain uses TRBV29-1 with TRBJ2-7; D is uncertain. The CDR3 is made up of 12 amino acids. The V end was cut by 3 bases, the J end by 2 bases, with 8 bases between. Germline CDR1 reads SQVTM; CDR2 reads ANQGSEA. The CDR3 DNA is TGCAGCGTTGAGCTCACGGCCTACGAGCAGTACTTC. Protein: CSVELTAYEQYF.

The J gene is TRBJ2-5, the V gene TRBV29-1; 7 bases align to TRBD2. CDR1 SQVTM and CDR2 ANQGSEA come from the germline V gene. With 8 bases clipped from V and 5 bases from J, the junction kept 11 bases outside the gene matches. This CDR3 has 13 residues. CDR3 nucleotides: TGCAGCCAAGGGGAGGGCCACGGGGAGACCCAGTACTTC. Translation gives CSQGEGHGETQYF.

The V gene is TRBV6-6, the J gene TRBJ2-7; D may match TRBD1 or TRBD2 (5 bases each). The CDR3 is 13 amino acids. Trimming stripped 8 bases from V and 4 bases from J, with 15 bases between. The V gene's germline CDR1 is MNHNY and CDR2 SVGAGI (reference sequence). The CDR3 region is CASGSRGEYEQYF. Here the CDR3 DNA reads TGTGCCAGCGGGTCCCGAGGGGAGTACGAGCAGTACTTC.

The CDR3 loop reads CASSIPYFRAPNTEAFF. DNA for the CDR3: TGTGCCAGTAGTATTCCTTACTTCCGGGCGCCGAACACTGAAGCTTTCTTT. V usage is TRBV19 and J usage is TRBJ1-1; D is undetermined. The CDR3 covers 17 residues. V was shortened by 3 bases and J by 1 base, with 18 bases between the two germline ends. Germline CDR1 reads LNHDA; CDR2 reads SQIVND (reference sequence). Full variable domain (remainder filled in from reference TRBV19 and TRBJ1-1): DGGITQSPKYLFRKEGQNVTLSCEQNLNHDAMYWYRQDPGQGLRLIYYSQIVNDFQKGDIAEGYSVSREKKESFPLTVTSAQKNPTAFYLCASSIPYFRAPNTEAFFGQGTRLTVV.

This chain uses TRBV30 with TRBJ1-1; D perhaps matches TRBD1 (5 bases). The CDR3 contains 14 residues. The germline V and J ends were trimmed by 0 bases and 3 bases, with 11 bases remaining between them. CDR1 and CDR2 from the germline V gene are GTSNPN and SVGIG (reference sequence). The CDR3 bases are TGTGCCTGGAGTGTCCCACGGGGGTACACTGAAGCTTTCTTT. This encodes CAWSVPRGYTEAFF.

The rearrangement links TRBV2 to TRBJ2-3; D is uncertain. CDR1 is SNHLY, CDR2 FYNNEI, per germline. CDR3 length equals 15 residues. Trimming removed 6 bases from V and 1 base from J, with 14 bases in between. This chain's CDR3 is CASRPRALGTDTQYF. DNA for the CDR3: TGTGCCAGCAGACCAAGGGCCCTGGGCACAGATACGCAGTATTTT.

This CDR3 reads CASSYQGQGSTGELFF. CDR3 bases: TGTGCCAGCAGTTACCAAGGACAGGGAAGCACCGGGGAGCTGTTTTTT. The J gene is TRBJ2-2, the V gene TRBV6-5, with 8 nucleotides matching TRBD1. The J segment lost 4 bases and the V segment lost 2 bases, leaving 6 bases of the junction unmatched. Looked up from germline, CDR1 is MNHEY and CDR2 is SVGAGI. The CDR3 covers 16 residues.

The rearrangement joins TRBV29-1 to TRBJ2-1; 7 bases map to TRBD1. Germline CDR1 is SQVTM and CDR2 is ANQGSEA. J lost 10 bases, V lost 4 bases, and 10 bases had no gene match. CDR3 length: 13 residues. DNA for the CDR3: TGCAGCGTTGTTACGGGACAGACTGGGGAGCAGTTCTTC. This gives the protein CSVVTGQTGEQFF.

This chain joins TRBV6-5 and TRBJ1-1; 8 bases agree with TRBD1. Germline-derived CDR1 and CDR2 are MNHEY and SVGAGI. With 0 bases clipped from V and 4 bases from J, the junction kept 7 bases outside the gene matches. The CDR3 is 16 residues long. In DNA form, the CDR3 reads TGTGCCAGCAGTTACTCGGCAGGGGGCTTCAGCACTGAAGCTTTCTTT. It is translated as CASSYSAGGFSTEAFF.

The chain couples TRBV29-1 to TRBJ2-5, with 10 bases lining up with TRBD1. Germline CDR1 and CDR2: SQVTM and ANQGSEA. The V gene end was trimmed by 7 bases and the J gene end by 4 bases; junction bases not matched to a gene: 12. The CDR3 is made up of 15 amino acids. The CDR3 sequence is CSAPFRDRGRETQYF. The CDR3 coding sequence is TGCAGCGCTCCCTTCCGGGACAGGGGACGAGAGACCCAGTACTTC.

The genes are TRBV5-6 and TRBJ2-6, with TRBD1 identical over 7 bases. The trim removed 0 bases at V and 3 bases at J, leaving 0 bases unmatched. The CDR3 contains 15 residues. The germline CDR1 and CDR2 sequences are SGHDT and YYEEEE. The CDR3 sequence is CASSLDRGGANVLTF. The CDR3 region has the DNA TGTGCCAGCAGCTTGGACAGGGGTGGGGCCAACGTCCTGACTTTC.

V is TRBV29-1 and J is TRBJ2-7; D call uncertain. With 6 bases removed from V and 3 bases from J, the gap between germline ends came to 18 bases. Per germline, CDR1 SQVTM and CDR2 ANQGSEA. The CDR3 contains 14 residues. The CDR3 region has the DNA TGCAGCGTGCCCGCTCCCGACGGAATCTACGAGCAGTACTTC. Translating it yields CSVPAPDGIYEQYF.

The rearrangement uses TRBV23-1 and TRBJ2-7; perhaps TRBD2 as D (6 bases). TRBV23-1 falls under the ORF class, with uncertain function. V lost 2 bases, J lost 4 bases, and 21 bases lay in between. This CDR3 spans 17 amino acids. CDR3 bases: TGCGCCAGCAGTCAAGCACCGGAGGGAACGGAGAAGTACGAGCAGTACTTC. Amino acids: CASSQAPEGTEKYEQYF.